These 10 T cell receptor beta chains came from one sample sequenced in a study of blood T cell repertoires in COVID-19. Generated by immunoSEQ multiplex PCR, the TCRdb table keeps only in-frame clones and is missing some. The repertoire includes about 70,000 clones, 65% to 90% of them detected once, and 6.9% sits in the top ten. Sequences were obtained from peripheral blood. These receptors were obtained from a man under 40 with COVID-19, enrolled during active disease.

V and J are TRBV6-5 and TRBJ2-1; 7 bases line up with TRBD2. The length of the CDR3 is 16 residues. Germline CDR1 reads MNHEY; CDR2 reads SVGAGI. With 2 bases clipped from V and 6 bases from J, the junction kept 10 bases outside the gene matches. CDR3 nucleotides: TGTGCCAGCAGTTACGAGGGCGCTAGCGGTGCCAATGAGCAGTTCTTC. Translation: CASSYEGASGANEQFF.

The V and J genes are TRBV6-5 and TRBJ2-1; 9 bases match TRBD1. The V gene's germline CDR1 is MNHEY and CDR2 SVGAGI. The CDR3 extends over 15 amino acids. The trim removed 8 bases at V and 7 bases at J, leaving 12 bases unmatched. The chain's CDR3 is CASGATGGSSNEQFF. CDR3 DNA sequence: TGTGCCAGCGGGGCAACAGGGGGCAGTAGTAATGAGCAGTTCTTC.

This chain uses TRBV29-1 with TRBJ1-5; TRBD1 might be the D (6 bases). The CDR3 sequence is 14 residues long. Germline V gives CDR1 SQVTM, CDR2 ANQGSEA. V gave up 6 bases and J gave up 0 bases, with 12 bases separating them. The CDR3 reads CSVATGYSNQPQHF. The CDR3 DNA follows: TGCAGCGTCGCCACAGGGTATAGCAATCAGCCCCAGCATTTT.

This sequence joins TRBV27 and TRBJ1-4; 8 bases fit TRBD1. The CDR3 is 14 amino acids. Germline lookup yields CDR1 MNHEY and CDR2 SMNVEV (reference sequence). J gave up 8 bases and V 3 bases, and 5 bases lay outside the gene matches. The CDR3 spells CASSLAGGSEKLFF. The CDR3 DNA follows: TGTGCCAGCAGTTTGGCAGGGGGCTCGGAAAAACTGTTTTTT.

This clone was detected a few times. V and J are TRBV18 and TRBJ1-5; possible D gene TRBD1, 6 bases. The CDR3 is 15 amino acids. V was pared by 5 bases and J by 1 base, with 12 bases between. Germline values: CDR1 KGHSH, CDR2 LQKENI. The CDR3 DNA is TGTGCCAGCTCATCCAAGGGGGGGAGCAATCAGCCCCAGCATTTT. It specifies CASSSKGGSNQPQHF.

This chain links TRBV27 with TRBJ2-1, with a possible D match to TRBD2 (6 bases). Trimming pared 1 base from V and 1 base from J, leaving 11 bases between. This CDR3 spans 16 amino acids. The germline CDR1 and CDR2 sequences are MNHEY and SMNVEV (reference sequence). This chain's CDR3 is CASSLWGAGSYNEQFF. CDR3 in DNA: TGTGCCAGCAGTTTATGGGGAGCGGGTTCCTACAATGAGCAGTTCTTC.

V is TRBV19 and J is TRBJ1-5, with 9 positions matching TRBD1. V lost 6 bases and J lost 6; bases outside the gene matches: 6. Per germline, CDR1 LNHDA and CDR2 SQIVND (reference sequence). This CDR3 region has 14 residues. The CDR3 sequence: CASSGQGRSQPQHF. The CDR3 coding sequence is TGTGCCAGTAGCGGACAGGGGAGGAGTCAGCCCCAGCATTTT. Filled out from reference TRBV19 and TRBJ1-5, the complete variable domain reads DGGITQSPKYLFRKEGQNVTLSCEQNLNHDAMYWYRQDPGQGLRLIYYSQIVNDFQKGDIAEGYSVSREKKESFPLTVTSAQKNPTAFYLCASSGQGRSQPQHFGDGTRLSIL.

The CDR3 loop reads CASSYGGTGIQETQYF. As DNA, the CDR3 is TGTGCCAGCAGTTATGGGGGGACAGGGATCCAAGAGACCCAGTACTTC. The rearrangement uses TRBV6-2 or TRBV6-3 and TRBJ2-5; 9 positions match TRBD1. V lost 3 bases, J lost 1 base, and 6 bases stayed unmatched. The CDR3 contains 16 residues. Germline CDR1 and CDR2: MNHEY and SVGEGT.

The chain has TRBV5-4 and TRBJ2-2, with 7 bases lining up with TRBD2. The CDR3 runs 15 residues. Per the germline V gene, CDR1 is SGHNT and CDR2 is YYREEE (reference sequence). Losses at the gene ends were 0 bases for V and 5 bases for J; bases not matched to a gene: 4. The CDR3, as DNA: TGTGCCAGCAGCTTGGTTGGGAGGGGTACCGGGGAGCTGTTTTTT. As protein: CASSLVGRGTGELFF.

V gene TRBV18 combines with J gene TRBJ2-1; the D gene is possibly TRBD2 (6 bases). Trimming took 6 bases from V and 8 from J, leaving 17 bases between them. The V gene's germline CDR1 is KGHSH and CDR2 LQKENI. This CDR3 is built from 14 residues. CDR3 in amino acids: CASSPGVDIYEQFF. In nucleotides, the CDR3 is TGTGCCAGCTCCCCGGGGGTGGATATATATGAGCAGTTCTTC.